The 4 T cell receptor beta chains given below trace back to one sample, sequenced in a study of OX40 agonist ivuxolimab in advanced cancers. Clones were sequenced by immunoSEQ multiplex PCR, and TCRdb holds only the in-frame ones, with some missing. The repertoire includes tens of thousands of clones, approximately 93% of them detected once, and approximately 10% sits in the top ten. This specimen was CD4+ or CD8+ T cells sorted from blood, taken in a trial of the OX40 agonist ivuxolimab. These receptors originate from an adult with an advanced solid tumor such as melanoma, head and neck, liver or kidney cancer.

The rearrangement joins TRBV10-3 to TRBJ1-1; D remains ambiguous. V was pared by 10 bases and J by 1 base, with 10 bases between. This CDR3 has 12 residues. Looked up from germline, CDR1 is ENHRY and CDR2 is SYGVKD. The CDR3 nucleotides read TGTGCCACTAAGGGAGAGAACACTGAAGCTTTCTTT. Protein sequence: CATKGENTEAFF.

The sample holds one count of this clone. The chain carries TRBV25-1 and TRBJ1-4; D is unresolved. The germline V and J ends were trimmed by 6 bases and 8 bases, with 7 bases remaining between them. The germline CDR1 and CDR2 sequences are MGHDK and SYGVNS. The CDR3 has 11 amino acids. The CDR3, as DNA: TGTGCCAGCAGCACAACGGAAAAACTGTTTTTT. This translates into CASSTTEKLFF.

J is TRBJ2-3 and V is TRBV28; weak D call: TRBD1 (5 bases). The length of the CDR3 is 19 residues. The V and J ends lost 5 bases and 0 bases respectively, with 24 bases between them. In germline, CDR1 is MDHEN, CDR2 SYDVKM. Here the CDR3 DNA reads TGTGCCAGCAGTCTACTCGACTCGGACGGACAAATTAGCACAGATACGCAGTATTTT. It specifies CASSLLDSDGQISTDTQYF.

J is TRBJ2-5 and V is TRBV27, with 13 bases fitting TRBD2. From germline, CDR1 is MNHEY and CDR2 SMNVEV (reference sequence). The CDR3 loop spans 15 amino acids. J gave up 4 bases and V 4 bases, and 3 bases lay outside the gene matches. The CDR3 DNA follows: TGTGCCAGCAGTTCCGGGACTAGCGGGACAGAGACCCAGTACTTC. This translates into CASSSGTSGTETQYF.